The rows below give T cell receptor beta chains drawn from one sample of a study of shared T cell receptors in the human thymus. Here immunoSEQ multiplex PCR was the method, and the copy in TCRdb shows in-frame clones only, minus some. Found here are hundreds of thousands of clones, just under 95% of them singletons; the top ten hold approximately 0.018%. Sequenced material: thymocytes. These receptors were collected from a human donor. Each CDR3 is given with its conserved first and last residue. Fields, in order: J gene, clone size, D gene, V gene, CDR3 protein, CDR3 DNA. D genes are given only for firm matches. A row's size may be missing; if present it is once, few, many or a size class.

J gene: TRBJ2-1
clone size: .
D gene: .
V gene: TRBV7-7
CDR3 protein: CASSLWGVGQFF
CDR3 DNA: TGTGCCAGCAGCTTATGGGGCGTGGGGCAGTTCTTC

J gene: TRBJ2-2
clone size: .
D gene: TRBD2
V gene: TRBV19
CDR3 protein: CASSILAGTNTGELFF
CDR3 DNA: TGTGCCAGTAGTATATTAGCGGGAACGAACACCGGGGAGCTGTTTTTT

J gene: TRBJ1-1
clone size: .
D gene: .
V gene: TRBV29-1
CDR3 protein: CSVDCQGSVEAFF
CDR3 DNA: TGCAGCGTTGATTGTCAGGGAAGTGTGGAAGCTTTCTTT

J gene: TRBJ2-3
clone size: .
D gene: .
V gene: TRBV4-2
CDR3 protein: CASSQTPGADTQYF
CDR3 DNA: TGTGCCAGCAGCCAAACTCCAGGGGCAGATACGCAGTATTTT

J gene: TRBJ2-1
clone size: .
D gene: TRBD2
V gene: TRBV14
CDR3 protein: CASSQEPIGLAGGSFMSLEQFF
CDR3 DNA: TGTGCCAGCAGCCAAGAGCCGATAGGACTAGCGGGAGGCTCCTTTATGTCTCTTGAGCAGTTCTTC

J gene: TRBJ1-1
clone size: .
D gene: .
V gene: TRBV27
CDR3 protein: CASSLAGFTTEAFF
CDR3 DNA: TGTGCCAGCAGTTTAGCAGGGTTTACCACTGAAGCTTTCTTT

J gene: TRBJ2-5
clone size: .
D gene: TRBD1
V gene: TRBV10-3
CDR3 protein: CAISEPSGTGNRPQYF
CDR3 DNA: TGTGCCATCAGTGAGCCATCCGGGACAGGGAATAGACCCCAGTACTTC

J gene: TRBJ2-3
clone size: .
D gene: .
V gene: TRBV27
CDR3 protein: CASSGGCTDTQYF
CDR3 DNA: TGTGCCAGCAGTGGGGGGTGTACAGATACGCAGTATTTT

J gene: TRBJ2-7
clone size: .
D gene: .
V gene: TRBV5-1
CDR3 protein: CASSPNGGSEQYF
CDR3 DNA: TGCGCCAGCAGCCCCAACGGCGGAAGCGAGCAGTACTTC

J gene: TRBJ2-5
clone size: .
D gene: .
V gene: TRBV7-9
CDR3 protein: CASSFKRKYQETQYF
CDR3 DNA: TGTGCCAGCAGCTTTAAAAGGAAGTACCAAGAGACCCAGTACTTC

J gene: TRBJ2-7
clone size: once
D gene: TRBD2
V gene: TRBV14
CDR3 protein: CASSQVELAGGPNTLYEQYF
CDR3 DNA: TGTGCCAGCAGCCAAGTGGAACTAGCGGGAGGGCCCAACACGCTTTACGAGCAGTACTTC

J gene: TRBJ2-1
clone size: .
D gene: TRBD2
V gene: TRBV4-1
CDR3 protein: CASSRDSGTSGTSSYNEQFF
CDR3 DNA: TGCGCCAGCAGCCGAGATTCCGGGACTAGCGGGACGAGCTCCTACAATGAGCAGTTCTTC

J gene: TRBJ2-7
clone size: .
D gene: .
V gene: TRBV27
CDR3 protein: CASSYGRRGDHEQYF
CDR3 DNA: TGTGCCAGCAGTTACGGGCGCAGGGGAGACCACGAGCAGTACTTC

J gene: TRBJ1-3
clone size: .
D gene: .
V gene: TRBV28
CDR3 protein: CASSYESRGNTIYF
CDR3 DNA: TGTGCCAGCAGTTATGAGAGTCGTGGAAACACCATATATTTT

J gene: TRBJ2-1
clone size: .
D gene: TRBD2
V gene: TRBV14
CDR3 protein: CASSLYSSGRAWSYNEQFF
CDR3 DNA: TGTGCCAGCAGCCTTTATAGTAGCGGGAGGGCCTGGTCTTACAATGAGCAGTTCTTC

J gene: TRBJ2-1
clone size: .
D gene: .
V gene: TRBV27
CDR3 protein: CASKGSSYNEQFF
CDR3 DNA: TGTGCCAGCAAGGGAAGCTCCTACAATGAGCAGTTCTTC

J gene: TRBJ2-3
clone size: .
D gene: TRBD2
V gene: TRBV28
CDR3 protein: CASSYTGTSGRFSTDTQYF
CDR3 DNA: TGTGCCAGCAGCTATACCGGGACTAGCGGGAGGTTTAGCACAGATACGCAGTATTTT

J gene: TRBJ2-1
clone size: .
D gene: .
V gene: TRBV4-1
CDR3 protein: CASSQVGRDNEQFF
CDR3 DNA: TGCGCCAGCAGCCAAGTAGGCAGGGACAATGAGCAGTTCTTC

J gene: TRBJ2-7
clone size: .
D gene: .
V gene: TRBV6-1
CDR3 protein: CASSEGQRRDKNYEQYF
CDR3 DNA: TGTGCCAGCAGTGAAGGGCAAAGGCGGGATAAGAACTACGAGCAGTACTTC

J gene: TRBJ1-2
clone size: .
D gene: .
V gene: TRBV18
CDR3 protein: CASSPRQRAYGYTF
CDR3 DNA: TGTGCCAGCTCACCACGGCAAAGGGCCTATGGCTACACCTTC

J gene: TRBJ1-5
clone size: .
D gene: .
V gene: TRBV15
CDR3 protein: CATSRGVAGTGLQPQHF
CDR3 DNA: TGTGCCACCAGCAGAGGGGTTGCAGGGACTGGTCTGCAGCCCCAGCATTTT

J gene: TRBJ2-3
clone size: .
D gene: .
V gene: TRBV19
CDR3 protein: CASGKKVVGDTQYF
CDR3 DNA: TGTGCCAGTGGTAAGAAGGTGGTAGGAGATACGCAGTATTTT

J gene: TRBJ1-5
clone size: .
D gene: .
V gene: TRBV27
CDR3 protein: CASSSNRTDNQPQHF
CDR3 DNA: TGTGCCAGCAGTTCGAACCGGACAGACAATCAGCCCCAGCATTTT

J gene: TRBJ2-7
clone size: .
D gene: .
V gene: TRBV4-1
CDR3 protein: CASSQESEQYF
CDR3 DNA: TGCGCCAGCAGCCAAGAATCCGAGCAGTACTTC

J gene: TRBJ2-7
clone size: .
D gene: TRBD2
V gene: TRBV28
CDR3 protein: CASSSKRGAYEQYF
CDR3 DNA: TGTGCCAGCAGTTCCAAGCGGGGGGCCTACGAGCAGTACTTC

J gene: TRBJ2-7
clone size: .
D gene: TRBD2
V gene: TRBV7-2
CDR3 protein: CASSPTSESYEQYF
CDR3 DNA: TGTGCCAGCAGCCCGACTAGCGAGAGCTACGAGCAGTACTTC

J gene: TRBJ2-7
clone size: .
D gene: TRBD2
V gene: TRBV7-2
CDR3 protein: CASSLLAGAVDEQYF
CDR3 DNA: TGTGCCAGCAGCTTATTAGCGGGAGCAGTGGACGAGCAGTACTTC

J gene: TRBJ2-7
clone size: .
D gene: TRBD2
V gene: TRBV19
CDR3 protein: CASSIKGLAGEVEQYF
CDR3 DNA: TGTGCCAGTAGTATTAAGGGACTAGCGGGAGAGGTCGAGCAGTACTTC

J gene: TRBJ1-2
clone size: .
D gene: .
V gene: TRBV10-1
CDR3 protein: CASGHEGKESGGGYTF
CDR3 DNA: TGCGCCAGCGGACATGAGGGGAAGGAGTCGGGGGGTGGCTACACCTTC

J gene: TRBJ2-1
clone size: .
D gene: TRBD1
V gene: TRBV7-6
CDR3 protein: CASSLGDSEKGEQFF
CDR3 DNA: TGTGCCAGCAGCTTAGGGGACAGCGAAAAGGGGGAGCAGTTCTTC

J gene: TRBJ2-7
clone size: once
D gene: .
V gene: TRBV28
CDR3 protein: CASSPTYGPSYEQYF
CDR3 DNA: TGTGCCAGCAGTCCGACGTACGGACCCTCCTACGAGCAGTACTTC

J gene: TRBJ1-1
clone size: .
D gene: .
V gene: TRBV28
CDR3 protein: CASSFRVKGLVKPEAFF
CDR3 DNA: TGTGCCAGCAGTTTTCGCGTAAAGGGGCTAGTTAAACCTGAAGCTTTCTTT

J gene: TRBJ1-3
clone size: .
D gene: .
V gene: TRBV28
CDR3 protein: CASSLSAIGCDSGNTIYF
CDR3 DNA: TGTGCCAGCAGTTTAAGCGCCATTGGCTGCGACTCTGGAAACACCATATATTTT

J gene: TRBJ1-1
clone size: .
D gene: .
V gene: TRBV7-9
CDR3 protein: CASSLGHRWAGESGTEAFF
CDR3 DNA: TGTGCCAGCAGCTTAGGCCACCGTTGGGCAGGGGAGAGTGGAACTGAAGCTTTCTTT

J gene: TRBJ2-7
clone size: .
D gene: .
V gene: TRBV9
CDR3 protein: CASGLTRDPAYEQYF
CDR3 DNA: TGTGCCAGCGGCTTAACCCGGGACCCAGCCTACGAGCAGTACTTC

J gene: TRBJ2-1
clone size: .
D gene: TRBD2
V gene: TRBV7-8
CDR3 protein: CASIPSVGTSSNNEQFF
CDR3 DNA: TGTGCCAGCATCCCCTCGGTAGGGACTAGCAGTAACAATGAGCAGTTCTTC

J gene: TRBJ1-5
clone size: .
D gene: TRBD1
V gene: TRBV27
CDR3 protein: CASSPRGGHQPQHF
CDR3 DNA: TGTGCCAGCAGTCCCAGGGGGGGGCATCAGCCCCAGCATTTT

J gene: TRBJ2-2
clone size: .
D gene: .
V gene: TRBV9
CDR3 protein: CASSTRPHRLTGELFF
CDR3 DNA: TGTGCCAGCAGCACCAGACCCCACCGCCTCACCGGGGAGCTGTTTTTT

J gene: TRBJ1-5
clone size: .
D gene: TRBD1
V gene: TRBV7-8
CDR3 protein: CASSRLQGTYSNQPQHF
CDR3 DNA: TGTGCCAGCAGCCGATTACAGGGGACTTATAGCAATCAGCCCCAGCATTTT

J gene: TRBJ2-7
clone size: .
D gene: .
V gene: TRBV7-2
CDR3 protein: CASSSNDSFYF
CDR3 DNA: TGTGCCAGCAGCTCGAACGACAGCTTTTACTTC

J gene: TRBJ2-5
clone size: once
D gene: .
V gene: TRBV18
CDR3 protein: CASSPLKERYETQYF
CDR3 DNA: TGTGCCAGCTCACCATTGAAGGAGCGGTATGAGACCCAGTACTTC